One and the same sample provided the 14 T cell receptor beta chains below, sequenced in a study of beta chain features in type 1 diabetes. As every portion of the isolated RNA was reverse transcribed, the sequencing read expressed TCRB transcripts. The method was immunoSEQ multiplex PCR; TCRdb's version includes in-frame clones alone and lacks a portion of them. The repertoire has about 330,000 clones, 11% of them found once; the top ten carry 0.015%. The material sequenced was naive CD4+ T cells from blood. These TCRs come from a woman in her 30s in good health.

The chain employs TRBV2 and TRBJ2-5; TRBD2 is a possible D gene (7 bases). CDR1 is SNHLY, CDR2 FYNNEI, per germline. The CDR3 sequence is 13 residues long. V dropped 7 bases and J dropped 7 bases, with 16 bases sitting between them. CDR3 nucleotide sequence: TGTGCCAGCACCGGGGGGCAGCCAGGGACCCAGTACTTC. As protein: CASTGGQPGTQYF. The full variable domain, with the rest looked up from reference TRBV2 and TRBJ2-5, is EPEVTQTPSHQVTQMGQEVILRCVPISNHLYFYWYRQILGQKVEFLVSFYNNEISEKSEIFDDQFSVERPDGSNFTLKIRSTKLEDSAMYFCASTGGQPGTQYFGPGTRLLVL.

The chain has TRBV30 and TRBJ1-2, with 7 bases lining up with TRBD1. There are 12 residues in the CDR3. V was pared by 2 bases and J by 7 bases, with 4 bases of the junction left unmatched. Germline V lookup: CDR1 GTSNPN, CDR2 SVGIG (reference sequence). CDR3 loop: CAWSSTGPGYTF. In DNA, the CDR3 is TGTGCCTGGAGTTCGACAGGGCCTGGCTACACCTTC.

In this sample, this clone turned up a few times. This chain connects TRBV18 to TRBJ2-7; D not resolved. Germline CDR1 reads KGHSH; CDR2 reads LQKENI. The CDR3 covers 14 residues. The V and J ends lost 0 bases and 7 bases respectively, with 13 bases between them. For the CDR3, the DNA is TGTGCCAGCTCACCACCGGGCAGCTATGGAGAGCAGTACTTC. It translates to CASSPPGSYGEQYF.

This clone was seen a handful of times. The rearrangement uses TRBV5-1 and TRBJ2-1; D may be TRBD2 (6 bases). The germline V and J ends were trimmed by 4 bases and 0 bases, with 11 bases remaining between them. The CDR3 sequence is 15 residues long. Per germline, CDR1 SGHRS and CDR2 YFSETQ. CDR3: CASSSSGGSYNEQFF. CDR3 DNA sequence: TGCGCCAGCAGCAGTAGCGGAGGCTCCTACAATGAGCAGTTCTTC.

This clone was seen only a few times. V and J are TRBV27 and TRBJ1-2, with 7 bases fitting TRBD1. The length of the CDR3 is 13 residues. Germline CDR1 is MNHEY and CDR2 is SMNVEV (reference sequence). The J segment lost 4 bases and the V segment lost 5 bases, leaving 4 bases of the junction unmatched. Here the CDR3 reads CASSRGTVYGYTF. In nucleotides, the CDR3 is TGTGCCAGCAGTCGCGGGACAGTCTATGGCTACACCTTC.

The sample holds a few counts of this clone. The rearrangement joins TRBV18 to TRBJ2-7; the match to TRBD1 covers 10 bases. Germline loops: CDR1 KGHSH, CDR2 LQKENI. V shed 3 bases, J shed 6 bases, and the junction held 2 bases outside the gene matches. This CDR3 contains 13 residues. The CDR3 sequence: CASSPGQGTEQYF. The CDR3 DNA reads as TGTGCCAGCTCACCGGGACAGGGGACCGAGCAGTACTTC.

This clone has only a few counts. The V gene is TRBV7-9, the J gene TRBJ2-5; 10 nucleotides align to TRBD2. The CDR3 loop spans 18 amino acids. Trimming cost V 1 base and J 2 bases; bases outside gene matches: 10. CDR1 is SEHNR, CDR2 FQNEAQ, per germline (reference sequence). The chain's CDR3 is CASSLVPGLAEEQETQYF. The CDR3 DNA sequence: TGTGCCAGCAGCTTAGTTCCAGGACTAGCGGAGGAACAAGAGACCCAGTACTTC.

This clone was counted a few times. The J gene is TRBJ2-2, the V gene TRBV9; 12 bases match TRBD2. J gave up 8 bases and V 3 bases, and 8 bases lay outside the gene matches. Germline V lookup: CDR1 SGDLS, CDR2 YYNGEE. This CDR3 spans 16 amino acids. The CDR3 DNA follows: TGTGCCAGCAGCGCACGACTAGCGGGAGTCTCAGGGGAGCTGTTTTTT. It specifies CASSARLAGVSGELFF.

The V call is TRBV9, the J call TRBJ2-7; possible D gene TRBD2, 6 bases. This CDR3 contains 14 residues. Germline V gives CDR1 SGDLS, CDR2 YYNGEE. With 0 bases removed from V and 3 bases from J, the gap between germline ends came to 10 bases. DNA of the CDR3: TGTGCCAGCAGCGTAGCTCTCGGGAGCTACGAGCAGTACTTC. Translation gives CASSVALGSYEQYF.

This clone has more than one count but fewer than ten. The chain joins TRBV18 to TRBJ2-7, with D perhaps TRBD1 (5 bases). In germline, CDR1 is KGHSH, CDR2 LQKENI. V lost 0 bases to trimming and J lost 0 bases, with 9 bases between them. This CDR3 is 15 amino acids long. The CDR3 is CASSPPGASSYEQYF. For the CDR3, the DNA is TGTGCCAGCTCACCACCTGGGGCGAGCTCCTACGAGCAGTACTTC.

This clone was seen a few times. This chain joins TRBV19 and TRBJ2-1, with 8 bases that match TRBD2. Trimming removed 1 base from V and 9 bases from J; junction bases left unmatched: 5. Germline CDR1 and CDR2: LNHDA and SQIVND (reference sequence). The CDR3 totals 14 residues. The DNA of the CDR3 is TGTGCCAGTAGTATAGGTCGGCTAGCGGGTGAGCAGTTCTTC. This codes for CASSIGRLAGEQFF.

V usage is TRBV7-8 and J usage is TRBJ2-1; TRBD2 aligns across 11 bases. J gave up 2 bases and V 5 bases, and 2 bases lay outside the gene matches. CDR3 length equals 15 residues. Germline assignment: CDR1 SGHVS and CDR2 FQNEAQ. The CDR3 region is CASSQGLAAYNEQFF. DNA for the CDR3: TGTGCCAGCAGCCAGGGACTAGCGGCCTACAATGAGCAGTTCTTC. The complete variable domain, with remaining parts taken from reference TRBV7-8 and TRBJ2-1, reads GAGVSQSPRYKVAKRGQDVALRCDPISGHVSLFWYQQALGQGPEFLTYFQNEAQLDKSGLPSDRFFAERPEGSVSTLKIQRTQQEDSAVYLCASSQGLAAYNEQFFGPGTRLTVL.

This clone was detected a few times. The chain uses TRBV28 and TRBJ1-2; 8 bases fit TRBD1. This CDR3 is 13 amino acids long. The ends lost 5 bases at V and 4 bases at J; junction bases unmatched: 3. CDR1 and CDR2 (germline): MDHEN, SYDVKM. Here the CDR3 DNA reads TGTGCCAGCAGTCAAACAGGGGGCTATGGCTACACCTTC. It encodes CASSQTGGYGYTF.

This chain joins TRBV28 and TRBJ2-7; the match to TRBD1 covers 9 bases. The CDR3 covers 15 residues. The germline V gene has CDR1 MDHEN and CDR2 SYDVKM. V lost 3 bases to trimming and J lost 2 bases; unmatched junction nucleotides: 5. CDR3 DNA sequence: TGTGCCAGCAGTTTGGCGGGACAGGGACCCTACGAGCAGTACTTC. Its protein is CASSLAGQGPYEQYF.